The source of this TCR beta chain is a study of radiation and T cells in renal cell carcinoma. Study conclusions and caveats: Top tumor clonotypes rose in blood 2 weeks post-radiation, then contracted.

Assay used: immunoSEQ multiplex PCR; TCRdb lists only in-frame clones, some missing. The sample records 150,000 to 200,000 clones, about 88% being singletons. As for this clone: Its antigen remains unidentified.

CDR3 length: 15 residues. CDR1 and CDR2 from the germline V gene are LNHDA and SQIVND (reference sequence). With 5 bases removed from V and 7 bases from J, the gap between germline ends came to 21 bases. Time point in this sample: blood 4 weeks post-SBRT, at nephrectomy. Treatment given: 15 Gy SBRT to primary tumor, nephrectomy 4 weeks later. Nephrectomy followed 15 Gy stereotactic body radiation by 4 weeks. This renal cell carcinoma was of the clear cell type. The chain couples TRBV19 to TRBJ2-7, with a weak D call TRBD2 (6 bases). The sequencing used blood, collected from a patient whose treatment included radiotherapy and nephrectomy. The receptor was isolated from a woman in her forties or fifties with renal cell carcinoma. The CDR3 protein is CASSPTSTGMLEQYF. The CDR3 bases are TGTGCCAGTAGTCCGACTAGTACGGGTATGTTGGAGCAGTACTTC. The full variable domain, in which reference TRBV19 and TRBJ2-7 provide the parts outside the CDR3, is DGGITQSPKYLFRKEGQNVTLSCEQNLNHDAMYWYRQDPGQGLRLIYYSQIVNDFQKGDIAEGYSVSREKKESFPLTVTSAQKNPTAFYLCASSPTSTGMLEQYFGPGTRLTVT.